These 21 T cell receptor beta chains were all obtained from the same sample, sequenced in a study of Graves' ophthalmopathy and Graves' hyperthyroidism. Amplified TCR beta CDR3 regions were obtained using RNA transcripts as template. The first round was an RT-PCR with HTBI primers, and the second round was a multiplex PCR. One entry per CDR3 protein results from TCRdb running MiXCR on the multiplex PCR reads. The repertoire holds approximately 700,000 distinct CDR3 sequences, with 40% as singletons. What was sequenced was peripheral blood. The source is an adult man with Graves' ophthalmopathy.

The V gene is TRBV7-3, the J gene TRBJ2-2; D remains ambiguous. Germline assignment: CDR1 SGHTA and CDR2 FQGTGA. V lost 0 bases to trimming and J lost 1 base, with 6 bases between them. The CDR3 sequence is 15 residues long. CDR3 in DNA: TGTGCCAGCAGCTTAACCGACCAGAACACCGGGGAGCTGTTTTTT. Residues: CASSLTDQNTGELFF.

The sample holds many counts of this clonotype. CDR3: CASSQGGDRGFGYTF. CDR3 sequence (DNA): TGTGCCAGCAGCCAAGGCGGGGACAGGGGGTTTGGCTACACCTTC. This chain connects TRBV14 to TRBJ1-2, with 11 bases lining up with TRBD1. Germline values: CDR1 SGHDN, CDR2 FVKESK. This CDR3 region has 15 residues. J was trimmed by 7 bases and V by 1 base; bases with no gene match: 5.

The chain links TRBV20-1 to TRBJ1-4; D perhaps matches TRBD1 (5 bases). In germline, CDR1 is DFQATT, CDR2 SNEGSKA (reference sequence). With 5 bases removed from V and 3 bases from J, the gap between germline ends came to 16 bases. The CDR3 loop spans 15 amino acids. The CDR3 nucleotides read TGCAGTGCTGGTGGCAGGGACCCTTCTAATGAAAAACTGTTTTTT. Protein product: CSAGGRDPSNEKLFF.

The chain carries TRBV25-1 and TRBJ2-6; possibly TRBD1 for D (5 bases). The CDR3 contains 16 residues. V lost 2 bases to trimming and J lost 3 bases, with 11 bases between them. Germline V gives CDR1 MGHDK, CDR2 SYGVNS. The CDR3 coding sequence is TGTGCCAGCAGTGAAGGCAGGGCCTATGGGGCCAACGTCCTGACTTTC. Translation: CASSEGRAYGANVLTF.

In this sample, this clonotype turned up many times. The chain carries TRBV7-9 and TRBJ2-6; either TRBD1 or TRBD2 may supply D (5 bases each). CDR1 and CDR2 (germline): SEHNR, FQNEAQ (reference sequence). The CDR3 totals 14 residues. V was clipped by 5 bases and J by 4 bases, with 9 bases between them. The CDR3 DNA follows: TGTGCCAGCAGCCGGGACGGGGGGGCCAACGTCCTGACTTTC. It specifies CASSRDGGANVLTF.

The rearrangement uses TRBV11-2 and TRBJ2-7; D is perhaps TRBD2 (5 bases). Deletions cut 6 bases from V and 4 bases from J, with 16 bases between. The germline gives CDR1 SGHAT, CDR2 FQNNGV. The CDR3 spans 14 residues. The CDR3 region has the DNA TGTGCCAGCAGGATAGCGCCCGAGGGATACGAGCAGTACTTC. This gives the protein CASRIAPEGYEQYF.

This rearrangement joins TRBV2 to TRBJ2-2; possibly TRBD1 for D (6 bases). V was trimmed by 6 bases and J by 4 bases, leaving 15 bases between them. The germline gives CDR1 SNHLY, CDR2 FYNNEI. The CDR3 loop spans 15 amino acids. Here the CDR3 reads CASSASGHSTGELFF. In DNA, the CDR3 is TGTGCCAGCAGCGCCTCGGGACATAGCACCGGGGAGCTGTTTTTT.

A word on this clonotype: One end of the junction varies from germline; a read error may be responsible. This rearrangement joins TRBV10-2 to TRBJ1-2; 10 nucleotides agree with TRBD1. CDR1 is WSHSY and CDR2 is SAAADI in the germline V gene. The CDR3 is 13 amino acids. As DNA, the CDR3 is TGTGCCTGGTTGACAGGGGGCACTGATGGCTACACCTTC. As protein: CAWLTGGTDGYTF.

The rearrangement uses TRBV24-1 and TRBJ2-1; TRBD2 matches 9 bases. V lost 5 bases to trimming and J lost 7 bases; unmatched junction nucleotides: 5. There are 14 residues in the CDR3. Looked up from germline, CDR1 is KGHDR and CDR2 is SFDVKD. Written as DNA, the CDR3 is TGTGCCACCAGTGTGGCGGGGGGGAATAATGAGCAGTTCTTC. Translating it yields CATSVAGGNNEQFF.

The V gene is TRBV9, the J gene TRBJ1-4; D is undetermined. Germline assignment: CDR1 SGDLS and CDR2 YYNGEE. Trimming shortened V by 2 bases and J by 8 bases, and 7 bases separated the two germline ends. CDR3 length: 12 residues. The CDR3 protein is CASSVGEEKLFF. The CDR3 DNA is TGTGCCAGCAGCGTCGGAGAGGAAAAACTGTTTTTT. Variable domain in full (rest from reference TRBV9 and TRBJ1-4): DSGVTQTPKHLITATGQRVTLRCSPRSGDLSVYWYQQSLDQGLQFLIQYYNGEERAKGNILERFSAQQFPDLHSELNLSSLELGDSALYFCASSVGEEKLFFGSGTQLSVL.

CDR3 coding DNA: TGTGCCAGCAGCCTATTACTTGCCCTACAGGGGGTCTACGAGCAGTACTTC. It codes for CASSLLLALQGVYEQYF. This chain joins TRBV7-2 and TRBJ2-7; the match to TRBD1 covers 8 bases. V trimming: 5 bases; J trimming: 3 bases; junction bases outside the gene matches: 15. Germline CDR1 reads SGHTA; CDR2 reads FQGNSA. The CDR3 length is 17 residues.

This rearrangement joins TRBV29-1 to TRBJ2-7; D possibly corresponds to TRBD2 (6 bases). The germline V gene has CDR1 SQVTM and CDR2 ANQGSEA. Trimming stripped 4 bases from V and 5 bases from J, with 24 bases between. This CDR3 is 16 amino acids long. In DNA form, the CDR3 reads TGCAGCGTTGTCCGCGGGATGGCCGGGGTCGCCCACGAGCAGTACTTC. Translating it yields CSVVRGMAGVAHEQYF.

J is TRBJ1-6 and V is TRBV10-2; no definite D call. CDR1 and CDR2 (germline): WSHSY, SAAADI. The CDR3 runs 14 residues. Trimming took 6 bases from V and 7 from J, leaving 13 bases between them. This CDR3 is CASRADGKNSPLHF. The CDR3 bases are TGCGCCAGCAGGGCAGACGGGAAGAATTCACCCCTCCACTTT.

This clonotype came up a few times. V and J are TRBV7-8 and TRBJ2-5; D gene ambiguous. Gene TRBJ2-1 matches the end of the DNA better, so the J call may be wrong. The CDR3 sequence is 11 residues long. Germline V CDR1 and CDR2: SGHVS, FQNEAQ. CDR3 sequence (DNA): TGTGCCAGCAGCTTAGGACTGACCCAGTTCTTC. It specifies CASSLGLTQFF.

This chain joins TRBV12-3 or TRBV12-4 and TRBJ1-1; 9 bases are a match to TRBD1. The J segment lost 4 bases and the V segment lost 6 bases, leaving 12 bases of the junction unmatched. The CDR3 loop spans 16 amino acids. The CDR3 sequence is CASSRKGQGEFTEAFF. The CDR3 coding sequence is TGTGCCAGCAGCCGTAAGGGACAGGGAGAGTTCACTGAAGCTTTCTTT.

This clonotype was picked up one time. The rearrangement joins TRBV15 to TRBJ1-5, with 10 bases identical to TRBD1. The CDR3 covers 18 residues. After removal of 8 bases from V and 0 bases from J, the junction contained 13 bases not matched to a gene. Germline values: CDR1 LNHNV, CDR2 YYDKDF (reference sequence). In DNA, the CDR3 is TGTGCCACCGGGGACGGGACAGGGGTTGCGAATAGCAATCAGCCCCAGCATTTT. This sequence encodes CATGDGTGVANSNQPQHF.

This clonotype was seen repeatedly, ten times or more. The genes are TRBV6-4 and TRBJ2-6, with TRBD2 matching 11 bases. CDR3 length: 17 amino acids. CDR1 and CDR2 (germline): MRHNA, SNTAGT. The junction had 1 base not matched to a gene; V was cut back by 3 bases and J by 0 bases. This chain's CDR3 is CASSEGLAGSGANVLTF. In DNA, the CDR3 is TGTGCCAGCAGTGAAGGACTAGCGGGCTCTGGGGCCAACGTCCTGACTTTC.

This clonotype was detected ten times or more. The chain links TRBV15 to TRBJ2-3, with TRBD2 as a possible D gene (5 bases). Trimming removed 0 bases from V and 5 bases from J, with 6 bases in between. The germline CDR1 and CDR2 sequences are LNHNV and YYDKDF (reference sequence). The CDR3 is 13 residues long. The CDR3 region has the DNA TGTGCCACCAGCAGAGATCGGGGAGATACGCAGTATTTT. Translation: CATSRDRGDTQYF.

Ten or more counts support this clonotype. The chain couples TRBV7-6 to TRBJ1-4; 9 positions match TRBD1. The junction had 16 bases not matched to a gene; V was cut back by 5 bases and J by 3 bases. The germline V gene encodes CDR1 SGHVS and CDR2 FNYEAQ. The CDR3 runs 19 residues. The CDR3 loop reads CASSAYRGQAYRANEKLFF. DNA of the CDR3: TGTGCCAGCAGCGCCTACAGGGGGCAGGCTTACAGGGCTAATGAAAAACTGTTTTTT. Full variable domain (outside the CDR3, taken from reference TRBV7-6 and TRBJ1-4): GAGVSQSPRYKVTKRGQDVALRCDPISGHVSLYWYRQALGQGPEFLTYFNYEAQQDKSGLPNDRFSAERPEGSISTLTIQRTEQRDSAMYRCASSAYRGQAYRANEKLFFGSGTQLSVL.

The DNA for the CDR3 is TGTGCCAGCAGCCTGTCCGGGCGGAGGGGTCAAACTGTGGAGACCCAGTACTTC. It is translated as CASSLSGRRGQTVETQYF. The genes are TRBV7-9 and TRBJ2-5; TRBD2 might be the D (6 bases). The V gene lost 5 bases and the J gene lost 5 bases, with 27 bases spanning the gap. The CDR3 is made up of 18 amino acids. The V gene's germline CDR1 is SEHNR and CDR2 FQNEAQ (reference sequence).

There are many counts of this clonotype. The rearrangement joins TRBV12-3 or TRBV12-4 to TRBJ1-2, with a tentative D call TRBD1 (6 bases). Deletions cut 3 bases from V and 13 bases from J, with 15 bases between. The CDR3 has 12 residues. This CDR3 reads CASSLRGALITF. In nucleotides, the CDR3 is TGTGCCAGCAGTTTGAGGGGGGCCCTGATCACCTTC.